This TCR beta chain was retrieved from a study of blood T cell repertoires in COVID-19. As for the study in general: PBMCs, B-cell-depleted T cells, or T cells were the source of the cDNA or gDNA that made up the material.

The protocol was immunoSEQ multiplex PCR, while the TCRdb copy is restricted to in-frame clones and leaves out a portion. In the table there are fewer than 350,000 clones, around 81% of which are singletons. The germline V and J ends were trimmed by 0 bases and 7 bases, with 9 bases remaining between them. Germline V gene lookup returns CDR1 GTSNPN and CDR2 SVGIG (reference sequence). The length of the CDR3 is 12 residues. The chain employs TRBV30 and TRBJ1-2, with D uncertain. The sequence was obtained from a woman aged 60-75 years with active or convalescent COVID-19. The sequencing input was peripheral blood. CDR3 nucleotide sequence: TGTGCCTGGAGTGTAAACCAGATTGGCTACACCTTC. This gives the protein CAWSVNQIGYTF.